Below are 17 T cell receptor beta chains sequenced from a single sample in a study of cytotoxic CD8 clonotypes in ibrutinib-treated CLL. The assay was immunoSEQ multiplex PCR, and TCRdb's table has in-frame clones only and misses some. The repertoire has fewer than 200,000 clones, about 80% of them found once; the top ten carry less than 6%. The sample in question was PBMCs, obtained after 24 months of ibrutinib treatment. The receptors come from a human donor with chronic lymphocytic leukemia.

The chain recombines TRBV27 with TRBJ2-1; 9 nucleotides align to TRBD2. CDR1 MNHEY and CDR2 SMNVEV come from the germline V gene (reference sequence). The CDR3 spans 14 residues. Germline trimming cut 11 bases from V and 7 bases from J; bases unmatched to any gene: 12. The CDR3 nucleotides read TGTGCCGCAAGGCAAGCGGGAGGTATAAATGAGCAGTTCTTC. Translated: CAARQAGGINEQFF.

The chain links TRBV28 to TRBJ2-1, with a tentative D call TRBD2 (6 bases). The CDR3 has 15 residues. Per germline, CDR1 MDHEN and CDR2 SYDVKM. With 3 bases removed from V and 5 bases from J, the gap between germline ends came to 14 bases. The CDR3 bases are TGTGCCAGCAGTTTCCCGCGGGGTAGGGACAATGAGCAGTTCTTC. Residues: CASSFPRGRDNEQFF.

This chain connects TRBV25-1 to TRBJ2-1; 8 nucleotides agree with TRBD1. The CDR3 runs to 13 residues. From germline, CDR1 is MGHDK and CDR2 SYGVNS. J gave up 5 bases and V 6 bases, and 3 bases lay outside the gene matches. CDR3 nucleotides: TGTGCCAGCAGCTGGACAGGGAACAATGAGCAGTTCTTC. Residues: CASSWTGNNEQFF.

The chain recombines TRBV5-1 with TRBJ2-6; D perhaps matches TRBD1 (5 bases). V lost 5 bases and J lost 4, with 19 bases in between. Germline loops: CDR1 SGHRS, CDR2 YFSETQ. CDR3 length: 17 amino acids. CDR3 coding DNA: TGCGCCAGCAGGGAAGGGGTTGGCTCCCCCGGGGCCAACGTCCTGACTTTC. Amino acid sequence: CASREGVGSPGANVLTF.

This clone was seen ten or more times. The V and J genes are TRBV5-5 and TRBJ2-3, with TRBD2 matching 8 bases. Germline values: CDR1 SGHKS, CDR2 YYEKEE (reference sequence). V shed 1 base, J shed 6 bases, and the junction held 7 bases outside the gene matches. The CDR3 is 15 amino acids. In DNA form, the CDR3 reads TGTGCCAGCAGCTTGTTTACTAGCGGTTCGGATACGCAGTATTTT. As protein: CASSLFTSGSDTQYF.

This clone was picked up a small number of times. V and J are TRBV28 and TRBJ2-7; D not certain. This CDR3 has 12 residues. V was clipped by 2 bases and J by 1 base, with 3 bases between them. Germline lookup yields CDR1 MDHEN and CDR2 SYDVKM. CDR3 nucleotides: TGTGCCAGCAGTTTAGGGTCCTACGAGCAGTACTTC. Translation gives CASSLGSYEQYF.

The chain is built from TRBV25-1 and TRBJ2-2; D possibly corresponds to TRBD1 (5 bases). The V and J ends lost 1 base and 1 base respectively, with 16 bases between them. The germline V gene encodes CDR1 MGHDK and CDR2 SYGVNS. The CDR3 totals 18 residues. This CDR3 reads CASSEWGQGIVNTGELFF. CDR3 DNA: TGTGCCAGCAGTGAATGGGGCCAGGGCATCGTGAACACCGGGGAGCTGTTTTTT.

The V and J genes are TRBV11-1 and TRBJ1-1; D perhaps matches TRBD1 (5 bases). The CDR3 totals 14 residues. Trimming took 5 bases from V and 4 from J, leaving 14 bases between them. CDR1 is SGHAT, CDR2 FQDESV, per germline (reference sequence). The CDR3 spells CASSGRGVRTEAFF. CDR3 nucleotides: TGTGCCAGCAGCGGACGAGGGGTTCGCACTGAAGCTTTCTTT.

This clone showed up many times. This chain joins TRBV18 and TRBJ2-7, with D perhaps TRBD1 (5 bases). CDR1 is KGHSH, CDR2 LQKENI, per germline. This CDR3 is built from 14 residues. The ends were cut back, 4 bases at V and 2 bases at J, with 12 bases in the middle. CDR3 nucleotide sequence: TGTGCCAGCTCACTAGGGGTGAGAACCTACGAGCAGTACTTC. This sequence encodes CASSLGVRTYEQYF. The whole variable domain, filled in from reference TRBV18 and TRBJ2-7, reads NAGVMQNPRHLVRRRGQEARLRCSPMKGHSHVYWYRQLPEEGLKFMVYLQKENIIDESGMPKERFSAEFPKEGPSILRIQQVVRGDSAAYFCASSLGVRTYEQYFGPGTRLTVT.

The chain couples TRBV27 to TRBJ2-5; no firm D call. The germline V gene encodes CDR1 MNHEY and CDR2 SMNVEV (reference sequence). Trimming pared 2 bases from V and 1 base from J, leaving 5 bases between. The CDR3 sequence is 13 residues long. The CDR3 region is CASSLTFQETQYF. The CDR3 coding sequence is TGTGCCAGCAGTTTAACTTTCCAAGAGACCCAGTACTTC.

The V gene is TRBV6-8, the J gene TRBJ2-7; D unclear. The germline gives CDR1 MNHGY, CDR2 SAAAGT. The CDR3 loop spans 11 amino acids. Trimming left V 0 bases short and J 5 bases short, with 2 bases between. The chain's CDR3 is CASSYSHEQYF. As DNA, the CDR3 is TGTGCCAGCAGTTACTCGCACGAGCAGTACTTC.

The rearrangement uses TRBV30 and TRBJ1-1; 10 nucleotides match TRBD1. The length of the CDR3 is 13 residues. With V trimmed by 6 bases and J by 3 bases, 4 bases remained unmatched. Germline assignment: CDR1 GTSNPN and CDR2 SVGIG (reference sequence). The CDR3 loop reads CACGGQGDTEAFF. As DNA, the CDR3 is TGTGCCTGTGGAGGACAGGGGGACACTGAAGCTTTCTTT. Based on the CDR3 plus reference TRBV30 and TRBJ1-1, the full variable domain is SQTIHQWPATLVQPVGSPLSLECTVEGTSNPNLYWYRQAAGRGLQLLFYSVGIGQISSEVPQNLSASRPQDRQFILSSKKLLLSDSGFYLCACGGQGDTEAFFGQGTRLTVV.

The chain carries TRBV28 and TRBJ2-7; possible D gene TRBD1, 5 bases. V lost 3 bases, J lost 2 bases, and 11 bases lay in between. The CDR3 is made up of 14 amino acids. Germline V lookup: CDR1 MDHEN, CDR2 SYDVKM. CDR3 loop: CASSFLVGPYEQYF. CDR3 in DNA: TGTGCCAGCAGTTTCTTAGTGGGGCCCTACGAGCAGTACTTC.

This clone qualifies as medium-sized. This chain links TRBV10-1 with TRBJ1-1, with a tentative D call TRBD1 (6 bases). The CDR3 runs to 14 residues. The germline gives CDR1 WNHNN, CDR2 SYGVQD (reference sequence). V lost 9 bases, J lost 12 bases, and 26 bases lay in between. CDR3 protein: CARRGARPVNQPFF. Written as DNA, the CDR3 is TGCGCCAGGAGGGGGGCGCGACCGGTAAATCAGCCTTTCTTT.

V and J are TRBV4-2 and TRBJ1-3; D might be TRBD1 (6 bases). V lost 2 bases and J 0 bases, leaving 14 bases between the germline ends. Germline V gives CDR1 LGHNA, CDR2 YNFKEQ. The CDR3 is 17 residues long. The CDR3: CASSQYAGQISGNTIYF. In DNA form, the CDR3 reads TGTGCCAGCAGCCAATACGCCGGACAGATCTCTGGAAACACCATATATTTT.

The rearrangement uses TRBV5-1 and TRBJ1-3; D gene unclear. Germline V gives CDR1 SGHRS, CDR2 YFSETQ. V lost 5 bases and J 0 bases, leaving 15 bases between the germline ends. The CDR3 sequence is 16 residues long. The CDR3: CASSRFVGNSGNTIYF. CDR3 coding DNA: TGCGCCAGCAGTAGATTCGTGGGTAACTCTGGAAACACCATATATTTT.

This chain links TRBV28 with TRBJ2-4, with TRBD1 as a possible D gene (5 bases). This CDR3 has 12 residues. The germline V gene has CDR1 MDHEN and CDR2 SYDVKM. Trimming stripped 6 bases from V and 7 bases from J, with 10 bases between. CDR3 DNA: TGTGCCAGCAGCCTCCAGGGTAACATTCAGTACTTC. Translating gives CASSLQGNIQYF.